This T cell receptor (beta chain) was profiled in a study of blood T cell repertoires in COVID-19. Study information: Acute and convalescent COVID-19 samples came from the United States, Italy and Spain. In each case, the material was cDNA or gDNA derived from T cells, B-cell-depleted T cells, or PBMCs.

Per the original data handling: Using reference gene primer amplification, nucleated cell counts were estimated. Sequencing used immunoSEQ multiplex PCR; TCRdb keeps in-frame clones, though not all of them. D and trimming were read from the DNA, whereas the V and J calls and clone size are those reported in that table. Among approximately 150,000 clones listed, approximately 88% were seen once. CDR3 length: 13 residues. Deletions cut 5 bases from V and 2 bases from J, with 10 bases between. Germline-derived CDR1 and CDR2 are MNHEY and SVGAGI. Material: peripheral blood. The chain combines TRBV6-5 with TRBJ2-7, with D possibly matching TRBD1 (6 bases). This TCR derives from a man between 65 and 80 years old with acute or convalescent COVID-19. Written as DNA, the CDR3 is TGTGCCAGCAGTCGGACAGTTACCTACGAGCAGTACTTC. Protein product: CASSRTVTYEQYF.